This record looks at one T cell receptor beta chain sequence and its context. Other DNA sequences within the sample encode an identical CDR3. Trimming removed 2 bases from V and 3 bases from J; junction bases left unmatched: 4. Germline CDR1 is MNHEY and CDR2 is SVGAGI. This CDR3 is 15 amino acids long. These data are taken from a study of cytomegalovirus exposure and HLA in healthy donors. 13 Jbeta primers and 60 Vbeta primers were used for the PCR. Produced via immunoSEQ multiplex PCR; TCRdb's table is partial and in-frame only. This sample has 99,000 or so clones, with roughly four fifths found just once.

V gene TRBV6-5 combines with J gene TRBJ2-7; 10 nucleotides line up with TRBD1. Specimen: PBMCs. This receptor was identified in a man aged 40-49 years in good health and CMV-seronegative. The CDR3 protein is CASSYAGQGVYEQYF. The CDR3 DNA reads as TGTGCCAGCAGTTACGCCGGACAGGGGGTCTACGAGCAGTACTTC.